This TCR beta chain appears in the sequencing data of a study of beta chain features in type 1 diabetes. Study observations and caveats: Possible PCR preference for shorter templates applied equally to patients and controls. The study found fewer insertions and more deletions at VDJ junctions in type 1 diabetes patients.

V gave up 6 bases and J gave up 3 bases, with 9 bases separating them. The CDR3 loop spans 12 amino acids. Germline lookup yields CDR1 MNHEY and CDR2 SMNVEV (reference sequence). Expressed TCRB transcripts were sequenced after all isolated RNA was converted to cDNA. Clones were sequenced by immunoSEQ multiplex PCR, and TCRdb holds only the in-frame ones, with some missing. The data contain roughly 610,000 clones, roughly a sixth of them singletons. This clone was seen at least ten times. Its specificity is unknown. Sequencing was carried out using naive CD4+ T cells from blood. This receptor was taken from a man aged 18 to 30 in good health. This chain joins TRBV27 and TRBJ2-7; D may be TRBD2 (6 bases). DNA for the CDR3: TGTGCCAGCAGCCCGGACTACTACGAGCAGTACTTC. Amino acid sequence: CASSPDYYEQYF.